The clone carrying this TCR beta chain was seen a handful of times. Antigen: not known. The data were taken from a study of blood T cells in healthy people across ages. General study points: Changes seen in expanded clonotypes were possibly confounded by donor CMV status left unknown. A roughly linear fall in TCR beta diversity per million T cells was seen with increasing age.

Next came a second PCR, run for about 6 to 12 cycles, which used a sample-barcoded 5' primer along with a J-beta primer mix. TCRdb itself ran the 5' RACE reads through MiXCR, one entry per CDR3 protein. The sample contains approximately 940,000 distinct CDR3 sequences, under 50% of which appear only once. The CDR3 has 15 residues. The germline V gene has CDR1 LGHDT and CDR2 YNNKEL (reference sequence). V shed 4 bases and J 0 bases; nucleotides not matched to a gene: 5. The sequence derives from a man aged 30-40 years in good health. Sequencing was performed on blood. The V call is TRBV3-1, the J call TRBJ2-5, with 7 nucleotides matching TRBD2. The CDR3 loop reads CASSPWEGNQETQYF. The DNA for the CDR3 is TGTGCCAGCAGCCCGTGGGAGGGTAACCAAGAGACCCAGTACTTC.